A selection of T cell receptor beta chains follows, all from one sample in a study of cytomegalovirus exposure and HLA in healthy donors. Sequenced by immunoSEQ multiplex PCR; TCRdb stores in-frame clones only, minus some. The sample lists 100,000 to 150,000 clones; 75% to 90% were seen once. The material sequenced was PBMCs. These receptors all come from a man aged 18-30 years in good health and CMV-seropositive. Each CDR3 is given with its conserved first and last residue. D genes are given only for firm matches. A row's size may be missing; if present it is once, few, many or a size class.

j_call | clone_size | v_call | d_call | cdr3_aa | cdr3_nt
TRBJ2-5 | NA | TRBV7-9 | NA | CASSFGGEETQYF | TGTGCCAGCAGCTTCGGGGGTGAAGAGACCCAGTACTTC
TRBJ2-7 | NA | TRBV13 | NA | CASSLTGYEQYF | TGTGCCAGCAGCTTGACTGGGTACGAGCAGTACTTC
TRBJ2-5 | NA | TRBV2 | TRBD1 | CASSRMGQLQETQYF | TGTGCCAGCTCTAGGATGGGACAGCTCCAAGAGACCCAGTACTTC
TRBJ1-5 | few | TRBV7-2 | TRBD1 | CASRGQGGQPQHF | TGTGCCAGCAGGGGACAGGGAGGACAGCCCCAGCATTTT
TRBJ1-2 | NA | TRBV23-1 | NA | CASSQELSYGYTF | TGCGCCAGCAGTCAAGAGCTTTCCTATGGCTACACCTTC
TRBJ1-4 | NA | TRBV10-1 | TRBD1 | CASSERTGGGEKLFF | TGCGCCAGCAGTGAGAGGACAGGGGGCGGCGAAAAACTGTTTTTT
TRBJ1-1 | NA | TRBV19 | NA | CASSIAGGVNTEAFF | TGTGCCAGTAGTATAGCGGGGGGCGTAAACACTGAAGCTTTCTTT
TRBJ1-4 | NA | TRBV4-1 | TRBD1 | CASSQDRWNEKLFF | TGCGCCAGCAGTCAGGACAGGTGGAATGAAAAACTGTTTTTT
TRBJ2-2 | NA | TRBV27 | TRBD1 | CASSTPTGRSGSYGELFF | TGTGCCAGCAGTACGCCGACAGGGCGGTCGGGTTCATATGGGGAGCTGTTTTTT
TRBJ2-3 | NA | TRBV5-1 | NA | CASSLRGGRTDTQYF | TGCGCCAGCAGCTTGAGGGGGGGCCGGACAGATACGCAGTATTTT
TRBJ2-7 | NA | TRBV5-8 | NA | CASSLVQGGQYF | TGTGCCAGCAGCTTGGTGCAGGGAGGGCAGTACTTC
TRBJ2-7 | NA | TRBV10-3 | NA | CAISESRQGQLEQYF | TGTGCCATCAGTGAGTCGAGGCAGGGTCAGCTCGAGCAGTACTTC
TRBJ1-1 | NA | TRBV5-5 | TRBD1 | CASSLGWTGGAENTEAFF | TGTGCCAGCAGCTTGGGTTGGACAGGGGGCGCGGAGAACACTGAAGCTTTCTTT
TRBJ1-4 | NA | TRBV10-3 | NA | CAISESGSSNEKLFF | TGTGCCATCAGTGAGTCTGGCAGTTCAAATGAAAAACTGTTTTTT
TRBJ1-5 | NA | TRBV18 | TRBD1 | CASSPGTGINQPQHF | TGTGCCAGCTCACCGGGGACAGGCATTAATCAGCCCCAGCATTTT
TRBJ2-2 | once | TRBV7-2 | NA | CASSLELAYFANTGELFF | TGTGCCAGCAGCTTAGAACTAGCATACTTCGCGAACACCGGGGAGCTGTTTTTT
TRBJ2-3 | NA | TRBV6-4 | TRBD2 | CASSVMAGGDTDTQYF | TGTGCCAGCAGTGTAATGGCGGGGGGGGACACAGATACGCAGTATTTT
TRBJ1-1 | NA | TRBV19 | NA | CASSPWTAGNTEAFF | TGTGCCAGTAGTCCATGGACAGCCGGGAACACTGAAGCTTTCTTT
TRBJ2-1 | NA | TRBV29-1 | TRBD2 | CSVEVPRPAGINEQFF | TGCAGCGTTGAAGTCCCGAGGCCAGCGGGGATCAATGAGCAGTTCTTC
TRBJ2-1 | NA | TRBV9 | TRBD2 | CASSGGLAANEQFF | TGTGCCAGCAGCGGGGGACTAGCGGCCAATGAGCAGTTCTTC
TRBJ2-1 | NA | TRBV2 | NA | CASSERNEQFF | TGTGCCAGCAGTGAACGGAATGAGCAGTTCTTC
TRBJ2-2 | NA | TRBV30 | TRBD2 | CAWTPGLAGVNTGELFF | TGTGCCTGGACCCCCGGACTAGCGGGGGTGAACACCGGGGAGCTGTTTTTT
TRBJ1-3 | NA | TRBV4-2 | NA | CASSQDDSAGAGNTIYF | TGTGCCAGCAGCCAAGATGATTCGGCGGGGGCAGGAAACACCATATATTTT
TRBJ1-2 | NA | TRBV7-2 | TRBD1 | CASSLLVGRGRGGYTF | TGTGCCAGCAGCCTCCTCGTGGGTAGGGGGCGAGGGGGCTACACCTTC
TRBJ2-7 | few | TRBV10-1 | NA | CATAGTMPYEQYF | TGCGCCACCGCCGGGACAATGCCCTACGAGCAGTACTTC
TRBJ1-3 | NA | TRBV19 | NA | CASTRKSSLSGPIYF | TGTGCCAGTACTCGTAAGAGCAGCCTGAGTGGGCCCATATATTTT
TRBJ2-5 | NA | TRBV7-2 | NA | CASSPPSTQYF | TGTGCCAGCAGCCCCCCATCGACCCAGTACTTC
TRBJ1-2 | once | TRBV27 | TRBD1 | CASSLRQGRHVGYTF | TGTGCCAGCAGTTTACGACAGGGGCGGCATGTTGGCTACACCTTC
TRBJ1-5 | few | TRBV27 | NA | CASSFDGGPQHF | TGTGCCAGCAGTTTCGACGGGGGGCCCCAGCATTTT
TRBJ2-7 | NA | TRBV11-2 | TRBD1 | CASSLNNQGAGSYEQYF | TGTGCCAGCAGCTTAAATAACCAGGGGGCCGGATCCTACGAGCAGTACTTC
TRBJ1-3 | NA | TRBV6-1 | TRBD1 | CASNPDRSSGNTIYF | TGTGCCAGCAATCCGGACAGGAGTAGTGGAAACACCATATATTTT
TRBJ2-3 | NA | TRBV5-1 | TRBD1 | CASSLQGAADTQYF | TGCGCCAGCAGCTTACAGGGGGCCGCAGATACGCAGTATTTT
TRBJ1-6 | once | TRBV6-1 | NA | CASSLDTYNSPLHF | TGTGCCAGCAGTCTCGACACCTATAATTCACCCCTCCACTTT
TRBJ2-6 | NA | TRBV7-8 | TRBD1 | CASSFRDRAISGANVLTF | TGTGCCAGCAGCTTCCGGGACAGGGCCATCTCTGGGGCCAACGTCCTGACTTTC
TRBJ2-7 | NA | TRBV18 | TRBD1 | CASSPLSRDRGRGEQYF | TGTGCCAGCTCACCCCTCTCAAGGGACAGGGGGCGCGGCGAGCAGTACTTC
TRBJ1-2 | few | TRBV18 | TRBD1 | CASSPGQGNGYTF | TGTGCCAGCTCACCGGGACAGGGTAATGGCTACACCTTC
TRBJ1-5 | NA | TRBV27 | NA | CASTRGPDQPQHF | TGTGCCAGCACCAGGGGCCCCGATCAGCCCCAGCATTTT
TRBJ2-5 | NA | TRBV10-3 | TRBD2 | CAISESVTSGGQETQYF | TGTGCCATCAGTGAGTCGGTGACTAGCGGGGGCCAAGAGACCCAGTACTTC
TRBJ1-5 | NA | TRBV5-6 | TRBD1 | CASSSGRQGNQPQHF | TGTGCCAGCAGCTCCGGTAGACAGGGGAATCAGCCCCAGCATTTT
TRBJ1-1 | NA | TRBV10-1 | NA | CASSNLRGGEAFF | TGCGCCAGCAGCAACCTCCGGGGGGGAGAAGCTTTCTTT
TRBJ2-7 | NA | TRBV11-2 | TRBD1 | CASSLGGGRSYEQYF | TGTGCCAGCAGCTTAGGAGGGGGCCGCTCCTACGAGCAGTACTTC
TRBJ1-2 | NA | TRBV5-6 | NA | CASRPDSSYGYTF | TGTGCCAGCAGACCGGACAGCTCCTATGGCTACACCTTC
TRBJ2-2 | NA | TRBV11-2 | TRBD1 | CASSSLQGTTGELFF | TGTGCCAGCAGCTCCCTACAGGGGACCACCGGGGAGCTGTTTTTT
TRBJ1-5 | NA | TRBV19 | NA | CASHPRASGENQPQHF | TGTGCCAGTCACCCCAGGGCAAGTGGGGAAAATCAGCCCCAGCATTTT
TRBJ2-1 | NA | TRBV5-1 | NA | CASSLGGTAYNEQFF | TGCGCCAGCAGCTTGGGTGGGACTGCATACAATGAGCAGTTCTTC
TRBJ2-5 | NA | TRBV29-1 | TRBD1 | CSVEVRTGRETQYF | TGCAGCGTTGAAGTAAGGACAGGGAGAGAGACCCAGTACTTC
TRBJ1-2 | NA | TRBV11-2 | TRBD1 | CASSFEGARAYGYTF | TGTGCCAGCAGCTTTGAGGGGGCCCGGGCCTATGGCTACACCTTC
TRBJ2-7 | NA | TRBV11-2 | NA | CASSLGVGVYEQYF | TGTGCCAGCAGCTTAGGTGTAGGGGTCTACGAGCAGTACTTC
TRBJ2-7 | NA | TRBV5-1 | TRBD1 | CASSLVRTGFHEQYF | TGCGCCAGCAGCTTGGTACGGACAGGGTTTCACGAGCAGTACTTC
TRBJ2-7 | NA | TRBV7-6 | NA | CASSLGDRSYEQYF | TGTGCCAGCAGCTTAGGAGACAGGTCCTACGAGCAGTACTTC